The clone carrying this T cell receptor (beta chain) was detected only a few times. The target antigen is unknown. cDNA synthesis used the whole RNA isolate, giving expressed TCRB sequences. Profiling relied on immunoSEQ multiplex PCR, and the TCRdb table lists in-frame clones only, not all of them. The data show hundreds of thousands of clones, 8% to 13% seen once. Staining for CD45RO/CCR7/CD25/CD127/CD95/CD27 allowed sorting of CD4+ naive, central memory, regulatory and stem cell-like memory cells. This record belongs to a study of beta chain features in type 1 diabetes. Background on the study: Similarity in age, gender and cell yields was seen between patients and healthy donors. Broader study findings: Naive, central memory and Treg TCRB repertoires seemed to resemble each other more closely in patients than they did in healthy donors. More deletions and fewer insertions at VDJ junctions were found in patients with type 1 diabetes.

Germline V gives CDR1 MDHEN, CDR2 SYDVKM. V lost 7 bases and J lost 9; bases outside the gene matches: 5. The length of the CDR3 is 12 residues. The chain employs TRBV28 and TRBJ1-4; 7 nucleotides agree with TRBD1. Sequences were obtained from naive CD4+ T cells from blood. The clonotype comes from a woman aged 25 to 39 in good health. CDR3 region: CASTQGQKKLFF. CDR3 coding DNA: TGTGCCAGCACCCAGGGACAGAAAAAACTGTTTTTT.